A single sample is the source of the 27 T cell receptor beta chains below, sequenced in a study of T-cell reconstitution after alpha-beta-depleted transplantation in children. For TCRbeta, the library was prepared with unique molecular identifiers. One entry per CDR3 protein, called by TCRdb with MiXCR from the PCR reads. The sample shows about 540,000 distinct CDR3 sequences, about 18% of them seen only once. The specimen was PBMCs from the stem cell graft donor, collected from the stem cell graft. These receptors originate from a human donor who donated a stem cell graft to a child with acute lymphoblastic leukemia.

The J gene is TRBJ1-1, the V gene TRBV9; the D gene is possibly TRBD1 (6 bases). Germline assignment: CDR1 SGDLS and CDR2 YYNGEE. The CDR3 is made up of 13 amino acids. V lost 0 bases to trimming and J lost 6 bases, with 9 bases between them. CDR3 sequence: CASSVERGSEAFF. Written as DNA, the CDR3 is TGTGCCAGCAGCGTAGAAAGGGGGTCTGAAGCTTTCTTT.

This chain connects TRBV4-1 to TRBJ1-5; D remains unclear. V was trimmed by 3 bases and J by 3 bases, leaving 15 bases between them. Germline CDR1 is MGHRA and CDR2 is YSYEKL. The CDR3 runs 16 residues. The CDR3 coding sequence is TGCGCCAGCAGCCAGGTGGATAAAAATTACAATCAGCCCCAGCATTTT. Its translation: CASSQVDKNYNQPQHF.

This clonotype was detected a few times. The rearrangement links TRBV29-1 to TRBJ2-3; D is undetermined. Germline CDR1 and CDR2: SQVTM and ANQGSEA. Trimming pared 0 bases from V and 6 bases from J, leaving 4 bases between. This CDR3 is 11 amino acids long. The CDR3 sequence is CSVEDGDTQYF. Here the CDR3 DNA reads TGCAGCGTTGAAGATGGTGATACGCAGTATTTT.

The rearrangement uses TRBV2 and TRBJ2-7, with D possibly TRBD2 on 6 matching bases. V was clipped by 6 bases and J by 2 bases, with 14 bases between them. The CDR3 is made up of 14 amino acids. In germline, CDR1 is SNHLY, CDR2 FYNNEI. CDR3 amino acids: CASRILGGAYEQYF. The CDR3 nucleotides read TGTGCCAGCAGGATTCTTGGAGGGGCCTACGAGCAGTACTTC.

V and J are TRBV7-8 and TRBJ2-7; no clear D. Trimming stripped 1 base from V and 3 bases from J, with 10 bases between. Germline-derived CDR1 and CDR2 are SGHVS and FQNEAQ. The CDR3 covers 14 residues. The CDR3 protein is CASSLGGYLYEQYF. The CDR3 DNA reads TGTGCCAGCAGCTTAGGAGGCTACCTCTACGAGCAGTACTTC.

This clonotype was recorded a few times. The DNA of the CDR3 is TGTGCCAGCAGGATGGGTGGGGGCTCTGGAAACACCATATATTTT. Encoded protein: CASRMGGGSGNTIYF. The J gene is TRBJ1-3, the V gene TRBV27; D is perhaps TRBD1 (5 bases). V lost 6 bases and J lost 0, with 12 bases in between. From germline, CDR1 is MNHEY and CDR2 SMNVEV (reference sequence). The CDR3 has 15 amino acids.

The rearrangement uses TRBV9 and TRBJ1-1; possibly TRBD1 for D (6 bases). Germline assignment: CDR1 SGDLS and CDR2 YYNGEE. The germline V and J ends were trimmed by 3 bases and 4 bases, with 13 bases remaining between them. The CDR3 is 14 amino acids. This CDR3 is CASSGRRGGTEAFF. The CDR3 coding sequence is TGTGCCAGCAGCGGCCGACGAGGGGGCACTGAAGCTTTCTTT.

This clonotype was seen only a few times. The chain joins TRBV12-3 or TRBV12-4 to TRBJ1-2; 7 bases fit TRBD1. This CDR3 spans 14 amino acids. V lost 7 bases, J lost 4 bases, and 9 bases stayed unmatched. The CDR3 sequence is CASTREGASYGYTF. CDR3 coding DNA: TGTGCCAGCACCCGGGAGGGGGCCAGCTATGGCTACACCTTC.

The chain recombines TRBV19 with TRBJ2-7; D might be TRBD2 (6 bases). V was trimmed by 2 bases and J by 9 bases, leaving 20 bases between them. The germline V gene has CDR1 LNHDA and CDR2 SQIVND (reference sequence). The CDR3 is 15 residues long. CDR3 coding DNA: TGTGCCAGTAGTATATCCCCTGGATCCCCGGAGGGGCAGTACTTC. Its protein product is CASSISPGSPEGQYF.

This clonotype was picked up a small number of times. V usage is TRBV12-3 or TRBV12-4 and J usage is TRBJ2-7; 10 bases align to TRBD1. The V segment lost 2 bases and the J segment 3 bases; nucleotides outside the gene matches: 4. The CDR3 has 15 amino acids. The CDR3 region is CASSLYGTGVYEQYF. The DNA for the CDR3 is TGTGCCAGCAGTTTATATGGGACAGGGGTCTACGAGCAGTACTTC.

A remark on this clonotype: A junction boundary mismatches the germline segment, possibly from a read error. The CDR3 here is CASSLAQGPQVLTF. CDR3 DNA: TGCGCCAGCAGTTTGGCACAAGGCCCCCAGGTCCTGACTTTC. V is TRBV5-1 and J is TRBJ2-6, with D hard to call. CDR1 and CDR2 (germline): SGHRS, YFSETQ. The CDR3 length is 14 residues.

This rearrangement joins TRBV12-5 to TRBJ1-5; D not certain. Per germline, CDR1 LGHNT and CDR2 FRNRAP. The V and J ends lost 2 bases and 2 bases respectively, with 16 bases between them. The CDR3 sequence is 17 residues long. The CDR3 DNA sequence: TGTGCTAGTGGTTTGATCCGAGGGCTGCTTGGCAATCAGCCCCAGCATTTT. Amino acid sequence: CASGLIRGLLGNQPQHF.

This clonotype has just a few counts. The chain combines TRBV6-1 with TRBJ2-5; the D gene could be TRBD1 or TRBD2 (6 bases each). This CDR3 comprises 16 residues. The germline CDR1 and CDR2 sequences are MNHNS and SASEGT. Trimming removed 5 bases at V and 1 base at J, with 17 bases between. The CDR3, as DNA: TGTGCCAGCAGTATGAACCGGGGGCTCCGCCAAGAGACCCAGTACTTC. It is translated as CASSMNRGLRQETQYF.

This chain uses TRBV20-1 with TRBJ2-7; 7 bases fit TRBD1. Looked up from germline, CDR1 is DFQATT and CDR2 is SNEGSKA (reference sequence). J lost 3 bases, V lost 6 bases, and 8 bases had no gene match. This CDR3 comprises 13 residues. In DNA form, the CDR3 reads TGCAGTGCCTCATCGGGACAGAGCTACGAGCAGTACTTC. This codes for CSASSGQSYEQYF.

The chain is built from TRBV3-1 and TRBJ2-7; D might be TRBD2 (6 bases). Germline values: CDR1 LGHDT, CDR2 YNNKEL (reference sequence). V gave up 1 base and J gave up 3 bases, with 7 bases separating them. The CDR3 length is 13 residues. CDR3: CASSQGGDYEQYF. CDR3 nucleotide sequence: TGTGCCAGCAGCCAAGGCGGGGACTACGAGCAGTACTTC.

This clonotype was detected a few times. This chain uses TRBV5-1 with TRBJ2-7, with 7 bases aligning to TRBD1. Germline lookup yields CDR1 SGHRS and CDR2 YFSETQ. The CDR3 spans 17 residues. V lost 3 bases and J lost 2; bases outside the gene matches: 14. The CDR3 sequence is CASSSPMRTGVTYEQYF. The CDR3 DNA sequence: TGCGCCAGCAGCTCCCCTATGAGGACAGGAGTGACCTACGAGCAGTACTTC.

In its sample, this clonotype was seen a few times. The V gene is TRBV10-1, the J gene TRBJ2-1; D perhaps matches TRBD2 (6 bases). The CDR3 is 15 residues long. The germline V gene has CDR1 WNHNN and CDR2 SYGVQD (reference sequence). V lost 5 bases and J 0 bases, leaving 11 bases between the germline ends. The CDR3 region has the DNA TGCGCCAGCAGTTCGGCCGGGGGCTCCTACAATGAGCAGTTCTTC. It translates to CASSSAGGSYNEQFF.

The chain couples TRBV5-1 to TRBJ1-6; 11 bases agree with TRBD1. CDR3 length: 18 residues. The ends lost 0 bases at V and 7 bases at J; junction bases unmatched: 9. CDR1 and CDR2 (germline): SGHRS, YFSETQ. As DNA, the CDR3 is TGCGCCAGCAGCTTGGGAGGACAGGGGGCTCTTACGAATTCACCCCTCCACTTT. Protein: CASSLGGQGALTNSPLHF.

This chain uses TRBV11-2 with TRBJ1-2; possibly TRBD1 for D (5 bases). Germline CDR1 and CDR2: SGHAT and FQNNGV. V shed 5 bases and J shed 3 bases, with 22 bases lying between them. The CDR3 has 17 residues. The chain's CDR3 is CASSPSGLRGRDYGYTF. In nucleotides, the CDR3 is TGTGCCAGCAGCCCCTCAGGGTTGAGGGGACGGGACTATGGCTACACCTTC.

In its sample, this clonotype was seen a few times. This chain uses TRBV5-1 with TRBJ2-5; 9 nucleotides line up with TRBD1. In germline, CDR1 is SGHRS, CDR2 YFSETQ. V dropped 1 base and J dropped 1; count of bases not matched to a gene: 2. This CDR3 comprises 15 residues. The DNA for the CDR3 is TGCGCCAGCAGCTTGCGGACAGGGGTCCAAGAGACCCAGTACTTC. As protein: CASSLRTGVQETQYF.

This clonotype has only a few counts. The chain is built from TRBV29-1 and TRBJ1-1; possibly TRBD1 for D (5 bases). Trimming removed 6 bases from V and 5 bases from J, with 16 bases in between. This CDR3 region has 13 residues. Germline V CDR1 and CDR2: SQVTM, ANQGSEA. As DNA, the CDR3 is TGCAGCGTACCACAGGAGTCGGGGACTGAAGCTTTCTTT. Translation gives CSVPQESGTEAFF.

The V call is TRBV7-9, the J call TRBJ1-4; a weak D match, TRBD1 (6 bases). V gave up 4 bases and J gave up 3 bases, with 15 bases separating them. Germline CDR1 and CDR2: SEHNR and FQNEAQ (reference sequence). The CDR3 is made up of 16 amino acids. In nucleotides, the CDR3 is TGTGCCAGCAGCTCCCCAGGGGCACGATCTAATGAAAAACTGTTTTTT. This sequence encodes CASSSPGARSNEKLFF. Looking up the rest from reference TRBV7-9 and TRBJ1-4 gives the full variable domain: DTGVSQNPRHKITKRGQNVTFRCDPISEHNRLYWYRQTLGQGPEFLTYFQNEAQLEKSRLLSDRFSAERPKGSFSTLEIQRTEQGDSAMYLCASSSPGARSNEKLFFGSGTQLSVL.

This clonotype was seen more than once but under ten times. This rearrangement joins TRBV7-8 to TRBJ1-1; D not resolved. In germline, CDR1 is SGHVS, CDR2 FQNEAQ. This CDR3 has 15 amino acids. With 0 bases removed from V and 1 base from J, the gap between germline ends came to 9 bases. CDR3: CASSLAWAGNTEAFF. The CDR3 bases are TGTGCCAGCAGCTTAGCGTGGGCAGGGAACACTGAAGCTTTCTTT.

This clonotype was recorded a few times. V and J are TRBV5-8 and TRBJ2-7, with 11 bases fitting TRBD1. The CDR3 is 14 amino acids. Unmatched junction bases numbered 4, after V lost 0 bases and J lost 8 bases. Germline CDR1 SGHTS, CDR2 YDEGEE. The CDR3 DNA reads as TGTGCCAGCAGCTTGGGCGGACAGGGGGCGAAGCAGTACTTC. Amino acids: CASSLGGQGAKQYF.

This clonotype was seen a handful of times. The chain carries TRBV15 and TRBJ2-7; 9 bases agree with TRBD1. The V and J ends lost 1 base and 9 bases, in that order; junction bases with no gene match: 16. The CDR3 consists of 17 residues. Germline V gene lookup returns CDR1 LNHNV and CDR2 YYDKDF (reference sequence). In DNA form, the CDR3 reads TGTGCCACCAGCAGAGGACCCCTGGGACAGGGAGGCCGTGGGCAGTACTTC. This sequence encodes CATSRGPLGQGGRGQYF.

A few counts support this clonotype. The chain carries TRBV5-1 and TRBJ2-7; 7 bases line up with TRBD1. Germline CDR1 and CDR2: SGHRS and YFSETQ. This CDR3 region has 15 residues. With 0 bases clipped from V and 5 bases from J, the junction kept 8 bases outside the gene matches. The CDR3 sequence is CASSLEQGPRDEQYF. The CDR3 DNA reads TGCGCCAGCAGCTTGGAACAGGGGCCCAGGGACGAGCAGTACTTC.

The chain carries TRBV30 and TRBJ2-7; TRBD1 is a possible D gene (6 bases). V was pared by 4 bases and J by 7 bases, with 20 bases between. This CDR3 comprises 14 residues. Germline V gives CDR1 GTSNPN, CDR2 SVGIG (reference sequence). The CDR3 region is CAWTKGLQGREQYF. The CDR3 DNA reads as TGTGCCTGGACCAAAGGGCTCCAGGGGCGGGAGCAGTACTTC.